This T cell receptor (beta chain) was observed in a study of T cell responses to AZD1222 COVID-19 vaccine. Germline V gives CDR1 SNHLY, CDR2 FYNNEI. J was trimmed by 0 bases and V by 6 bases; bases with no gene match: 10. This CDR3 has 16 residues. Sequencing used immunoSEQ multiplex PCR; TCRdb keeps in-frame clones, though not all of them. The data show 150,000 to 190,000 clones, over 80% seen once. The chain employs TRBV2 and TRBJ1-1; 7 nucleotides agree with TRBD1. Sequenced here: peripheral blood, sampled 28 days after the second AZD1222 dose. This TCR came from an adult who received the AZD1222 COVID-19 vaccine. In DNA form, the CDR3 reads TGTGCCAGCAGGCCGGACAGGAGTCTACTGAACACTGAAGCTTTCTTT. It encodes CASRPDRSLLNTEAFF.